This entry is about one T cell receptor (beta chain). This clonotype showed up many times. The clone's antigen remains unknown. There are no base qualities to consult, and no much larger clone falls within one base. The method was 5' RACE. TCRdb names NextSeq 500 as the instrument used. Unique molecular identifiers were attached to individual cDNA molecules in the TCR library protocol so that sequencing error and PCR bias could be corrected. TCR alpha and beta chains were both sequenced, and the abundances of alpha and beta sequences in each sample were closely correlated with each other. The study's own analysis went as follows. Decombinator V4 was used to annotate TCR sequences for V gene, J gene and CDR3. Expanded TCRs were defined as changing significantly between any two time points under a Poisson model with p below 0.0001. Abundances of TCRs were expressed as counts per million after normalisation to the total number of TCRs sequenced in each sample. A search of VDJdb, accessed on 1 November 2021, was run for TCRs annotated to CMV, EBV and SARS-CoV-2, with TCRs annotated for multiple antigens excluded. TCRdb applied fastp at Q25 and MiXCR to the public reads, then kept only in-frame beta chains. One record per CDR3 amino acid sequence lists the most common genes and DNA. For this entry, the V and J calls and clone size follow TCRdb and not the study's own pipeline. This sample holds tens of thousands of distinct CDR3 sequences; about 4.6% were observed only once. The top ten hold more than 15% of the sample.

The study was a case-control design nested within a healthcare worker cohort in London, UK, with weekly nasopharyngeal swab PCR tests and blood sampling. Healthcare workers were recruited during the week of the UK lockdown, between 23 and 31 March 2020, and followed weekly for up to roughly 16 weeks. These data are taken from a study of early T cells in non-severe SARS-CoV-2 infection (dated by TCRdb to the early 2020s). Looking at the study overall: Because TCR sequencing relied on bulk RNA taken from unsorted whole blood, pairing of alpha and beta chains was not possible.

Beyond this particular receptor, the publication reports: VDJdb matching was skewed toward anti-spike CD8 responses, so virus-specific expansions were likely underestimated and private and CD4 specificities were missed.

The receptor comes from an adult who was a healthcare worker with PCR-confirmed SARS-CoV-2 infection or an uninfected control (not recorded which). Material for sequencing was whole blood.

The CDR3 corresponds to CASSRLGDTDTQYF. DNA sequence: TGTGCCAGCAGCCGACTGGGGGACACAGATACGCAGTATTTT. Recombination joined TRBV7-9 with TRBJ2-3; the D gene cannot be resolved beyond TRBD1 or TRBD2, each matching 5 bases. V is clipped by 5 bases and J by 2 bases, and the sequence between their germline boundaries is 11 bases long. Based on the germline V gene (reference sequence), the CDR1 and CDR2 sequences are SEHNR and FQNEAQ. The CDR3 sequence holds 14 residues, the cysteine and phenylalanine included. Only CDR3 DNA is held: 42 bases, read in frame from base 1.